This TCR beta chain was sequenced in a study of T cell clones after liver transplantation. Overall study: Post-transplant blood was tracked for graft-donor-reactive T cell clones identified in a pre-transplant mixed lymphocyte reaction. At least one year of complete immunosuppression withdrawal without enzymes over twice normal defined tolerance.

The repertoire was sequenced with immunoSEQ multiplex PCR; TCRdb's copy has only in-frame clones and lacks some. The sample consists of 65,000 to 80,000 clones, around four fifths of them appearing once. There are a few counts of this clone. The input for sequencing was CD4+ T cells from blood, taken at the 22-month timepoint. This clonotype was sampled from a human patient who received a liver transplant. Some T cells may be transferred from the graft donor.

The CDR3 DNA follows: TGCGCCAGCAGCCAAGGCACTGAAGCTTTCTTT. It codes for CASSQGTEAFF. The chain recombines TRBV4-3 with TRBJ1-1, with unresolved D. The CDR3 covers 11 residues. The V gene lost 1 base and the J gene lost 4 bases, with 1 base spanning the gap. The germline gives CDR1 LGHNA, CDR2 YSLEER.